This TCR beta chain emerged from a study of early T cells in non-severe SARS-CoV-2 infection. Background on the study: Sequencing targeted bulk RNA from unsorted whole blood, leaving chains unpaired. Overall study findings and caveats: The matching step, a VDJdb search, favored anti-spike CD8 responses and missed private and CD4 specificities.

This clonotype was counted a few times. Antigen specificity is unknown. After removal of 5 bases from V and 3 bases from J, the junction contained 13 bases not matched to a gene. Germline CDR1 and CDR2: SGHTA and FQGTGA. The CDR3 contains 17 residues. Molecules of cDNA were individually given unique molecular identifiers that were attached to them. MiXCR, applied by TCRdb to the 5' RACE reads, yields one record per CDR3 protein. The sample has about 86,000 distinct CDR3 sequences; under 15% are singletons. This receptor was obtained from an adult who was a healthcare worker with PCR-confirmed SARS-CoV-2 infection or an uninfected control (not recorded which). The chain recombines TRBV7-3 with TRBJ2-3, with TRBD2 identical over 8 bases. Sequencing input: whole blood. CDR3: CASSPYGAGEVTDTQYF. The CDR3 DNA follows: TGTGCCAGCAGCCCATACGGAGCGGGAGAGGTAACAGATACGCAGTATTTT.